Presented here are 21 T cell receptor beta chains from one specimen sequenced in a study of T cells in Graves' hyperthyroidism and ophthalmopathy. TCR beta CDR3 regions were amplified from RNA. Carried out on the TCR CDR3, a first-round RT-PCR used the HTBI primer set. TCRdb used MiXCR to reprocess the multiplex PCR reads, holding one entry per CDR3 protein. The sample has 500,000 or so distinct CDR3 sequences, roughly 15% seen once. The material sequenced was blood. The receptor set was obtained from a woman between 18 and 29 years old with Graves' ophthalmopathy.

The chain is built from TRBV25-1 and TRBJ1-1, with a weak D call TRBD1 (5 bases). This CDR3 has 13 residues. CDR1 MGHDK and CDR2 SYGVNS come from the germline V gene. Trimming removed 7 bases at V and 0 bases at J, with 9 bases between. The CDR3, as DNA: TGTGCCAGCAAGGACACCCTGAACACTGAAGCTTTCTTT. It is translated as CASKDTLNTEAFF.

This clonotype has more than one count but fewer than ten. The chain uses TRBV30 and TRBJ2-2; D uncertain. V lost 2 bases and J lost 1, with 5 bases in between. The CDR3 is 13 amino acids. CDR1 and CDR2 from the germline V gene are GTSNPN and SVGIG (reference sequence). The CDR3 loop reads CAWSQRNTGELFF. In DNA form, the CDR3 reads TGTGCCTGGAGTCAAAGGAACACCGGGGAGCTGTTTTTT.

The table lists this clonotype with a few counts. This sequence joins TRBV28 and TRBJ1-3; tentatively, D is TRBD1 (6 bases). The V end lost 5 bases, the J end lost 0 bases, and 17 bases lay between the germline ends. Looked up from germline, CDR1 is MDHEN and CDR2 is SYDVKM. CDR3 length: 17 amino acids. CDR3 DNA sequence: TGTGCCAGCAGTCCCCCAGGGGTTTCTCTCTCTGGAAACACCATATATTTT. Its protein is CASSPPGVSLSGNTIYF.

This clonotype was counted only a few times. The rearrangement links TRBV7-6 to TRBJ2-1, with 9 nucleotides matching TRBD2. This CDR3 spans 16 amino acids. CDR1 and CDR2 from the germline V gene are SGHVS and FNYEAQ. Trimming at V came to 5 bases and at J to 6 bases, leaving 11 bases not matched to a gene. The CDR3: CASSPFGLAGSNEQFF. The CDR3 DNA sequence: TGTGCCAGCAGCCCATTCGGGCTAGCGGGGAGCAATGAGCAGTTCTTC.

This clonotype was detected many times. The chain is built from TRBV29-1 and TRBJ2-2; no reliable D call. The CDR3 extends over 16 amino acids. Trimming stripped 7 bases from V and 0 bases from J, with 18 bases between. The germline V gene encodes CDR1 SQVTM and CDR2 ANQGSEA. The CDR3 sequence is CSAKMGWASNTGELFF. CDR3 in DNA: TGCAGCGCCAAGATGGGGTGGGCCTCGAACACCGGGGAGCTGTTTTTT.

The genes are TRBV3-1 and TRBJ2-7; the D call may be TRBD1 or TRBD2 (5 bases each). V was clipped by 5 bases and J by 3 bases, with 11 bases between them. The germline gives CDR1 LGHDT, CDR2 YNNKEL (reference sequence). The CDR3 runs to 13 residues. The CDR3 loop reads CASSSRENYEQYF. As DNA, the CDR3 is TGTGCCAGCAGCTCCAGGGAGAACTACGAGCAGTACTTC.

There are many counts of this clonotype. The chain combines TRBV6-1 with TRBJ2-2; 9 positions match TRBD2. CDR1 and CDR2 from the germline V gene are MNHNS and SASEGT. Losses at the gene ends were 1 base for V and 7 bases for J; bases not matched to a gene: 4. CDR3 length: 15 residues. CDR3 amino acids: CASSEEAGGNGELFF. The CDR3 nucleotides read TGTGCCAGCAGTGAAGAAGCGGGAGGAAACGGGGAGCTGTTTTTT.

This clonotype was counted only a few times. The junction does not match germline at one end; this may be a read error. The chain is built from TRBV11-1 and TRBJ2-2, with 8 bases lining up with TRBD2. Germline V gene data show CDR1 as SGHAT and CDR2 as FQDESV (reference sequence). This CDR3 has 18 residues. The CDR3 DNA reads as TGTGCCAGCAGCTTAAAGAGAAGCCAGCGGGAGAACGCCGGGGAGCTGTTTTTT. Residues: CASSLKRSQRENAGELFF.

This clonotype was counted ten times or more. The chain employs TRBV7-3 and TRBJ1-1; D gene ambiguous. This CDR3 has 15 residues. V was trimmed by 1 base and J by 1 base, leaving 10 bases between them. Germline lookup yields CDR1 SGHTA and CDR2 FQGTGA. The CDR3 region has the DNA TGTGCCAGCAGCTTAAATCCGGGCAGGAACACTGAAGCTTTCTTT. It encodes CASSLNPGRNTEAFF.

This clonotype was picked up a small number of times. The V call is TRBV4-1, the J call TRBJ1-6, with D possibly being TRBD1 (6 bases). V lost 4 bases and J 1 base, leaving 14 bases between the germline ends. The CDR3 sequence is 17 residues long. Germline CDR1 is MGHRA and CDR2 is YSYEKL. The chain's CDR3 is CASSRPERGSYNSPLHF. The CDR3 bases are TGCGCCAGCAGCCGCCCTGAGAGGGGGTCCTATAATTCACCCCTCCACTTT.

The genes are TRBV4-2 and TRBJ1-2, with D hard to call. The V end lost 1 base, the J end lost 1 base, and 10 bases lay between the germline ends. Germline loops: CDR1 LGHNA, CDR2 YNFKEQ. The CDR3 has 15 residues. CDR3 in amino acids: CASSQGSGDNYGYTF. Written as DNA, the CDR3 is TGTGCCAGCAGCCAAGGGTCAGGAGATAACTATGGCTACACCTTC.

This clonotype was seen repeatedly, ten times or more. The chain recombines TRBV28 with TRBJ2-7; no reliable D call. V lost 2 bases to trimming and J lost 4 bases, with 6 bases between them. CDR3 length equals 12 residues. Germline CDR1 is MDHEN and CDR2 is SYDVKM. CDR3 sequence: CASSLIEYEQYF. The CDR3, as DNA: TGTGCCAGCAGTTTAATCGAGTACGAGCAGTACTTC.

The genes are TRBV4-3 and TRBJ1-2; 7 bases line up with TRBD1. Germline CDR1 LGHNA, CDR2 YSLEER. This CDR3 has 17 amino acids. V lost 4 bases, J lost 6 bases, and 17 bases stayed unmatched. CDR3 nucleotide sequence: TGCGCCAGCAGCCGACGTATAACAGGGGACGAGAGTAATGGCTACACCTTC. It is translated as CASSRRITGDESNGYTF.

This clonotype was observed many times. As DNA, the CDR3 is TGTGCCAGCAGTTTAGAACAGGGTTGGATTAGCAATCAGCCCCAGCATTTT. Protein sequence: CASSLEQGWISNQPQHF. The chain combines TRBV28 with TRBJ1-5; D possibly corresponds to TRBD1 (6 bases). Germline CDR1 and CDR2: MDHEN and SYDVKM. Trimming pared 2 bases from V and 0 bases from J, leaving 14 bases between. This CDR3 region has 17 residues.

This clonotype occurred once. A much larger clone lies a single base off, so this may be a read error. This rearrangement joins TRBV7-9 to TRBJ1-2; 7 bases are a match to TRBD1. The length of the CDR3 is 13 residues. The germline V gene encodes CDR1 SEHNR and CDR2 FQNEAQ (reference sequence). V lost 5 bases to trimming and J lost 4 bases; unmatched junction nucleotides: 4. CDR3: CASSIDRAYGYTF. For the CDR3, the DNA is TGTGCCAGCAGCATCGACAGGGCCTATGGCTACACCTTC.

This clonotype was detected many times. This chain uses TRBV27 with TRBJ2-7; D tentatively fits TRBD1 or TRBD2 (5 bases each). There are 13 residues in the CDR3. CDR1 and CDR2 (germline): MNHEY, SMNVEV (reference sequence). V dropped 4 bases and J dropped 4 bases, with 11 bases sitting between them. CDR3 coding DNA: TGTGCCAGCAGTTGGGGGAGAGGGTACGAGCAGTACTTC. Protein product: CASSWGRGYEQYF.

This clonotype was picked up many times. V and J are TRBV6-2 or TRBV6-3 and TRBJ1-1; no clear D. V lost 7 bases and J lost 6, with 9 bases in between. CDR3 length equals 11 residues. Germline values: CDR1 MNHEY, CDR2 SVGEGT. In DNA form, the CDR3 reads TGTGCCAGCACCGTGGGGTCTGAAGCTTTCTTT. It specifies CASTVGSEAFF.

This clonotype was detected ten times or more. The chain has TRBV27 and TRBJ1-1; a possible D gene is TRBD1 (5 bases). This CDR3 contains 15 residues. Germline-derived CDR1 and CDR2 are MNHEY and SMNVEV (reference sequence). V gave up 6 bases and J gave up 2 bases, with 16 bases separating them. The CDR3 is CASSPLLGQNTEAFF. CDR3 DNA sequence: TGTGCCAGCAGCCCCTTACTGGGGCAAAACACTGAAGCTTTCTTT.

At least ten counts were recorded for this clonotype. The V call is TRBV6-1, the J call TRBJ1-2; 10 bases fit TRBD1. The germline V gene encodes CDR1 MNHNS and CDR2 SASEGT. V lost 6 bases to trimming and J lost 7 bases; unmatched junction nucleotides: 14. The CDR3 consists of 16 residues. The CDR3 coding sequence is TGTGCCAGCAGCGTCGTCGCCTGGACAGGGGGTCTTGGCTACACCTTC. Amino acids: CASSVVAWTGGLGYTF.

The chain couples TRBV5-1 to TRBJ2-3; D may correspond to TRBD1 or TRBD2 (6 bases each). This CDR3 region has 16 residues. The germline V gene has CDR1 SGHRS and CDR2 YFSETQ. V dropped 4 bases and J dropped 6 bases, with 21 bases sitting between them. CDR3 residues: CASSPTSGADMDTQYF. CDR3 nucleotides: TGCGCCAGCAGCCCGACCTCGGGGGCGGATATGGATACGCAGTATTTT. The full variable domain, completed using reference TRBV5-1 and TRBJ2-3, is KAGVTQTPRYLIKTRGQQVTLSCSPISGHRSVSWYQQTPGQGLQFLFEYFSETQRNKGNFPGRFSGRQFSNSRSEMNVSTLELGDSALYLCASSPTSGADMDTQYFGPGTRLTVL.

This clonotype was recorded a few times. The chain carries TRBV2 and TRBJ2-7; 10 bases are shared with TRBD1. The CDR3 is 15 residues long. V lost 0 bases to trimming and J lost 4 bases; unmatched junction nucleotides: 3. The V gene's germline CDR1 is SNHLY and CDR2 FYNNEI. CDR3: CASSEAGTGEYEQYF. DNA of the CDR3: TGTGCCAGCAGTGAAGCTGGGACAGGGGAATACGAGCAGTACTTC.